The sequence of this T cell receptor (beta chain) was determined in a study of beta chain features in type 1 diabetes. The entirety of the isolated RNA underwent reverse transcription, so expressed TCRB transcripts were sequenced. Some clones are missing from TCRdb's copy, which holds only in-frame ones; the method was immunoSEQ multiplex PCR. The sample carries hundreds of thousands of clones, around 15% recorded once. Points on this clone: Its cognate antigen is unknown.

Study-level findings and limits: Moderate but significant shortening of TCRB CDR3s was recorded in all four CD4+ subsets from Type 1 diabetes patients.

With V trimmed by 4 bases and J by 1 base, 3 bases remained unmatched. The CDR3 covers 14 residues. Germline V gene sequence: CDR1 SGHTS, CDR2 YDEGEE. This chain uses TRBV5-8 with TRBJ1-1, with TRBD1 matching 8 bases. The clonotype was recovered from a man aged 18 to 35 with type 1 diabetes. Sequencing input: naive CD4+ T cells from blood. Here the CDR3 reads CASSRGQGNTEAFF. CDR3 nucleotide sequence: TGTGCCAGCAGCCGCGGACAGGGGAACACTGAAGCTTTCTTT.